This entry lists 8 T cell receptor beta chains sequenced from one sample in a study of OX40 agonist ivuxolimab in advanced cancers. Only in-frame clones appear in the TCRdb table, and some are missing; sequencing was by immunoSEQ multiplex PCR. The sample yields about 81,000 clones, about 92% seen once. The sample was CD4+ or CD8+ T cells sorted from blood, taken in a trial of the OX40 agonist ivuxolimab. The receptors shown here come from an adult with an advanced solid tumor such as melanoma, head and neck, liver or kidney cancer.

The chain employs TRBV7-8 and TRBJ2-6, with 9 bases fitting TRBD1. Trimming took 3 bases from V and 0 from J; bases not matched to a gene: 9. Per the germline V gene, CDR1 is SGHVS and CDR2 is FQNEAQ. The CDR3 consists of 19 residues. This chain's CDR3 is CASSLNRGLTSSGANVLTF. Written as DNA, the CDR3 is TGTGCCAGCAGCTTGAACAGGGGGCTTACAAGCTCTGGGGCCAACGTCCTGACTTTC. Based on the CDR3 plus reference TRBV7-8 and TRBJ2-6, the full variable domain is GAGVSQSPRYKVAKRGQDVALRCDPISGHVSLFWYQQALGQGPEFLTYFQNEAQLDKSGLPSDRFFAERPEGSVSTLKIQRTQQEDSAVYLCASSLNRGLTSSGANVLTFGAGSRLTVL.

The chain couples TRBV4-1 to TRBJ1-5; D may be TRBD1 (6 bases). Germline CDR1 MGHRA, CDR2 YSYEKL. The CDR3 covers 15 residues. Trimming shortened V by 4 bases and J by 7 bases, and 17 bases separated the two germline ends. The DNA for the CDR3 is TGCGCCAGCAGCCCAGTACAGGGATGGAACCAGCCCCAGCATTTT. It codes for CASSPVQGWNQPQHF.

The chain carries TRBV28 and TRBJ1-5, with 7 bases fitting TRBD1. Trimming cost V 3 bases and J 5 bases; bases outside gene matches: 16. Germline CDR1 MDHEN, CDR2 SYDVKM. The CDR3 runs 18 residues. The CDR3 is CASSLVYGTATFDQPQHF. The CDR3 DNA reads TGTGCCAGCAGTTTGGTGTATGGGACAGCGACTTTTGATCAGCCCCAGCATTTT.

The CDR3, as DNA: TGCGCCAGCAGCCAGGGGGGGGTCCAAGCTTTCTTT. Its protein is CASSQGGVQAFF. The chain links TRBV4-1 to TRBJ1-1; D might be TRBD1 (5 bases). The CDR3 has 12 amino acids. V was pared by 3 bases and J by 9 bases, with 11 bases between. Per germline, CDR1 MGHRA and CDR2 YSYEKL.

The chain joins TRBV14 to TRBJ2-7; TRBD1 is a possible D gene (6 bases). This CDR3 spans 15 amino acids. Looked up from germline, CDR1 is SGHDN and CDR2 is FVKESK. The V end was cut by 0 bases, the J end by 0 bases, with 9 bases between. CDR3 nucleotide sequence: TGTGCCAGCAGCCAAGAGACAGGACTCTCCTACGAGCAGTACTTC. Translating gives CASSQETGLSYEQYF.

CDR3 region: CASSLREEGDTQYF. In nucleotides, the CDR3 is TGTGCCAGCAGTCTCAGGGAAGAAGGAGATACGCAGTATTTT. This chain connects TRBV27 to TRBJ2-3; possible D gene TRBD1, 5 bases. The length of the CDR3 is 14 residues. The V gene lost 5 bases and the J gene lost 5 bases, with 14 bases spanning the gap. Germline V gives CDR1 MNHEY, CDR2 SMNVEV (reference sequence).

V usage is TRBV9 and J usage is TRBJ2-1; 8 bases line up with TRBD2. Germline CDR1 and CDR2: SGDLS and YYNGEE. This CDR3 region has 15 residues. V lost 2 bases, J lost 2 bases, and 3 bases stayed unmatched. The CDR3 nucleotides read TGTGCCAGCAGCGTTGCGGGACTAGCCTACAATGAGCAGTTCTTC. Translation: CASSVAGLAYNEQFF.

V usage is TRBV9 and J usage is TRBJ2-7; D is unclear. The CDR3 contains 14 residues. The germline V gene encodes CDR1 SGDLS and CDR2 YYNGEE. The germline V and J ends were trimmed by 0 bases and 1 base, with 8 bases remaining between them. CDR3 loop: CASSVGSVSYEQYF. CDR3 DNA sequence: TGTGCCAGCAGCGTAGGGTCGGTTTCCTACGAGCAGTACTTC.